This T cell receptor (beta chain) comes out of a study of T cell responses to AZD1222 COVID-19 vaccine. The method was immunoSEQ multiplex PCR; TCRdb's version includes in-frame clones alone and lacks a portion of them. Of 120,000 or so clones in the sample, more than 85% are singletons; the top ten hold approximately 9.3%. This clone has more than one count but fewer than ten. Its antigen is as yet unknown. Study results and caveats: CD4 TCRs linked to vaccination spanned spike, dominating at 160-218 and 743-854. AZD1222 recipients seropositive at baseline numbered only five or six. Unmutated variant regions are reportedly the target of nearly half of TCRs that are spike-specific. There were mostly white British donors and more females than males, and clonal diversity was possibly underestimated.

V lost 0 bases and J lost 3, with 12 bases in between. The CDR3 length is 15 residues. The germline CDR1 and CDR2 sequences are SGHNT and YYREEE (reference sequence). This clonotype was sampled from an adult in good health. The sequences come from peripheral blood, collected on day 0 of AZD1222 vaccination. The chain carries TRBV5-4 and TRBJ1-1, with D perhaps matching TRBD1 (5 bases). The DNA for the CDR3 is TGTGCCAGCAGCTTGGCTGGGGGGAGCTACACTGAAGCTTTCTTT. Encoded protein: CASSLAGGSYTEAFF.